The 23 T cell receptor beta chains in this list originate from one sample, sequenced in a study of CXCR3-negative and CXCR3-positive naive CD8 T cells. Whole-study results and caveats: Naive cells that were CXCR3-positive had more hydrophobic TRB CDR3s (compared with CXCR3-negative naive cells).

Their cognate antigens are unknown. The study made its TRB cDNA libraries by 5' RACE, adding UMI labels. From its re-call of the 5' RACE reads, TCRdb lists each CDR3 protein once, without DNA. This sample's table has approximately 100,000 distinct CDR3 sequences. The sequenced sample was naive CXCR3+ CD8+ T cells from blood. Subset here: CD45RO-CCR7+CD27+CD95- naive CD8+ T cells expressing CXCR3 (TNR3+). The source is a human donor in good health. Some clones in this sample may be carry-over from other donors' samples.

The chain uses TRBV5-1 and TRBJ2-7; TCRdb calls TRBD1, which cannot be checked without DNA. Germline loops: CDR1 SGHRS, CDR2 YFSETQ. This CDR3 is built from 15 residues. CDR3 amino acids: CASSDGTGVTDEQYF.

This chain uses TRBV4-3 with TRBJ2-2; as DNA is missing, the TRBD2 call by TCRdb cannot be tested. Germline V gene lookup returns CDR1 LGHNA and CDR2 YSLEER. This CDR3 has 17 residues. CDR3 in amino acids: CASSHGPSGENTGELFF.

The genes are TRBV5-1 and TRBJ2-7. The CDR3 contains 14 residues. Germline lookup yields CDR1 SGHRS and CDR2 YFSETQ. The CDR3 region is CASSLASSSYEQYF.

The chain uses TRBV7-8 and TRBJ2-5; TCRdb reports TRBD1, a call that lacks DNA to check it against. From germline, CDR1 is SGHVS and CDR2 FQNEAQ. The CDR3 contains 16 residues. The CDR3 region is CASTVERIRTDETQYF. The entire variable domain, with the rest obtained from reference TRBV7-8 and TRBJ2-5, is as follows: GAGVSQSPRYKVAKRGQDVALRCDPISGHVSLFWYQQALGQGPEFLTYFQNEAQLDKSGLPSDRFFAERPEGSVSTLKIQRTQQEDSAVYLCASTVERIRTDETQYFGPGTRLLVL.

V is TRBV4-2 and J is TRBJ2-1; the TCRdb D gene call, TRBD1, has no DNA to confirm it. The germline V gene encodes CDR1 LGHNA and CDR2 YNFKEQ. The CDR3 extends over 19 amino acids. The CDR3 sequence: CASSQVFQFWAGVNNEQFF.

This chain uses TRBV5-1 with TRBJ2-2; TCRdb's D call, TRBD1, is unchecked because there is no DNA. The CDR3 runs 16 residues. Germline V gives CDR1 SGHRS, CDR2 YFSETQ. The CDR3 is CASSFTIGGNTGELFF. Looking up the rest from reference TRBV5-1 and TRBJ2-2 gives the full variable domain: KAGVTQTPRYLIKTRGQQVTLSCSPISGHRSVSWYQQTPGQGLQFLFEYFSETQRNKGNFPGRFSGRQFSNSRSEMNVSTLELGDSALYLCASSFTIGGNTGELFFGEGSRLTVL.

The rearrangement joins TRBV29-1 to TRBJ2-5; the D call from TCRdb, TRBD2, cannot be confirmed without DNA. Germline V gene sequence: CDR1 SQVTM, CDR2 ANQGSEA. This CDR3 comprises 16 residues. The chain's CDR3 is CSAYPVLAAGQETQYF.

V usage is TRBV5-1 and J usage is TRBJ2-7; TCRdb's D gene call, TRBD1, goes unchecked for lack of DNA. The CDR3 totals 14 residues. Germline CDR1 SGHRS, CDR2 YFSETQ. The CDR3 protein is CASSLDPGPDEQYF.

The chain recombines TRBV11-2 with TRBJ2-1; the D call of TRBD2 rests on TCRdb alone, since no DNA is present to check it. This CDR3 is built from 15 residues. Germline V gene sequence: CDR1 SGHAT, CDR2 FQNNGV. CDR3 in amino acids: CASSLEASGRNEQFF. Looking up the rest from reference TRBV11-2 and TRBJ2-1 gives the full variable domain: EAGVAQSPRYKIIEKRQSVAFWCNPISGHATLYWYQQILGQGPKLLIQFQNNGVVDDSQLPKDRFSAERLKGVDSTLKIQPAKLEDSAVYLCASSLEASGRNEQFFGPGTRLTVL.

The gene calls are TRBV29-1 and TRBJ2-3; with no DNA, the TCRdb D assignment of TRBD1 cannot be verified. This CDR3 spans 14 amino acids. Looked up from germline, CDR1 is SQVTM and CDR2 is ANQGSEA. CDR3 sequence reads: CSAVGGHYTDTQYF.

J is TRBJ2-1 and V is TRBV27; without DNA, the TCRdb call of TRBD2 cannot be checked. Germline assignment: CDR1 MNHEY and CDR2 SMNVEV (reference sequence). The CDR3 loop spans 14 amino acids. CDR3 region: CASSHASGIYEQFF.

The chain recombines TRBV6-6 with TRBJ2-7; TCRdb designates TRBD1, a call that cannot be tested without DNA. The length of the CDR3 is 11 residues. In germline, CDR1 is MNHNY, CDR2 SVGAGI (reference sequence). The CDR3 protein is CASRGGHEQYF.

The CDR3 loop reads CASSFARQYQETQYF. This chain uses TRBV11-1 with TRBJ2-5. Germline V gene data show CDR1 as SGHAT and CDR2 as FQDESV (reference sequence). The CDR3 extends over 15 amino acids.

The chain is built from TRBV29-1 and TRBJ1-2; TCRdb calls TRBD1, which cannot be checked without DNA. This CDR3 region has 12 residues. The V gene's germline CDR1 is SQVTM and CDR2 ANQGSEA. This CDR3 is CSVGQGVYGYTF.

The chain uses TRBV10-1 and TRBJ2-1; TCRdb gives TRBD2 as the D gene, but with no DNA this cannot be confirmed. Germline loops: CDR1 WNHNN, CDR2 SYGVQD (reference sequence). This CDR3 region has 18 residues. The CDR3 loop reads CASSLKGGLAGSYNEQFF.

The chain uses TRBV2 and TRBJ2-1; the TCRdb D gene call, TRBD1, has no DNA to confirm it. Germline V gene lookup returns CDR1 SNHLY and CDR2 FYNNEI. This CDR3 comprises 15 residues. The CDR3 here is CASSARGLGYNEQFF.

The chain carries TRBV24-1 and TRBJ2-3; TCRdb names TRBD2, which stays unverified in the absence of DNA. The CDR3 covers 14 residues. The germline gives CDR1 KGHDR, CDR2 SFDVKD. The CDR3 protein is CATSGLAGRDTQYF.

The genes are TRBV7-6 and TRBJ2-1. This CDR3 is built from 15 residues. Germline V lookup: CDR1 SGHVS, CDR2 FNYEAQ. The CDR3 loop reads CASSTWGDSDNEQFF.

This chain links TRBV2 with TRBJ2-7; TCRdb outputs TRBD2, but without DNA this stays unchecked. This CDR3 is 13 amino acids long. Germline V CDR1 and CDR2: SNHLY, FYNNEI. The CDR3 protein is CASMTGGHYEQYF.

The rearrangement uses TRBV7-9 and TRBJ2-2. Germline CDR1 and CDR2: SEHNR and FQNEAQ (reference sequence). The CDR3 has 16 amino acids. The CDR3: CASSPPVTKNTGELFF.

The chain uses TRBV4-3 and TRBJ2-3; TCRdb gives TRBD1 as the D gene, but with no DNA this cannot be confirmed. The CDR3 is made up of 16 amino acids. Germline V gene data show CDR1 as LGHNA and CDR2 as YSLEER. This CDR3 reads CASSQDRAGWSDTQYF.

This CDR3 reads CSARNREGRDYGYTF. The chain carries TRBV20-1 and TRBJ1-2; TCRdb's D call of TRBD1 is untestable without DNA. Per the germline V gene, CDR1 is DFQATT and CDR2 is SNEGSKA (reference sequence). This CDR3 has 15 amino acids.

The chain joins TRBV12-3 or TRBV12-4 to TRBJ2-3; TCRdb proposes TRBD1, but this gene call is untestable without DNA. The CDR3 is 16 residues long. This CDR3 is CASSPIRGRPTDTQYF.